These T cell receptor beta chains were read from a single sample in a study of shared clonotypes between healthy human individuals. Here immunoSEQ multiplex PCR was the method, and the copy in TCRdb shows in-frame clones only, minus some. Here the sample spans nearly 750,000 clones, 72% being singletons. Sequencing was done on a sample of memory CD4+ T cells sorted from blood. Receptor source: a woman between 25 and 40 years old in good health. CDR3s include the opening cysteine and the closing phenylalanine or tryptophan. The D gene is left open where the match is weak. A row's size may be missing; if present it is once, few, many or a size class.

v_call: TRBV2
d_call: NA
j_call: TRBJ1-2
clone_size: few
cdr3_nt: TGTGCCAGCAGTGGAGGTGGCTACACCTTC
cdr3_aa: CASSGGGYTF

v_call: TRBV15
d_call: TRBD1
j_call: TRBJ1-3
clone_size: NA
cdr3_nt: TGTGCCACCAGCAGACCAAACAGGGGGCGAGGTGGAAACACCATATATTTT
cdr3_aa: CATSRPNRGRGGNTIYF

v_call: TRBV25-1
d_call: NA
j_call: TRBJ1-2
clone_size: NA
cdr3_nt: TGTGCCAGCAGTGCCACGACGGATAACTATGGCTACACCTTC
cdr3_aa: CASSATTDNYGYTF

v_call: TRBV2
d_call: NA
j_call: TRBJ1-2
clone_size: NA
cdr3_nt: TGTGCCAGCAGTGACTGGACAGTCAACTATGGCTACACCTTC
cdr3_aa: CASSDWTVNYGYTF

v_call: TRBV28
d_call: TRBD2
j_call: TRBJ2-1
clone_size: NA
cdr3_nt: TGTGCCAGCAGTCTCGCTAGCGGAGGTTACAATGAGCAGTTCTTC
cdr3_aa: CASSLASGGYNEQFF

v_call: TRBV7-2
d_call: NA
j_call: TRBJ1-2
clone_size: NA
cdr3_nt: TGTGCCAGCAGCCCGTATTATGGGAGCGATGGCTACACCTTC
cdr3_aa: CASSPYYGSDGYTF

v_call: TRBV19
d_call: NA
j_call: TRBJ2-1
clone_size: many
cdr3_nt: TGTGCCAGTAGTATGGATAGAGACAGTGGCTACAATGAGCAGTTCTTC
cdr3_aa: CASSMDRDSGYNEQFF

v_call: TRBV7-9
d_call: NA
j_call: TRBJ2-5
clone_size: NA
cdr3_nt: TGTGCCAGCAGGGTGGGGAGGACGGGATTCCAAGAGACCCAGTACTTC
cdr3_aa: CASRVGRTGFQETQYF

v_call: TRBV7-9
d_call: TRBD1
j_call: TRBJ1-1
clone_size: NA
cdr3_nt: TGTGCCAGCAGTCCGGACAGGATGAACACTGAAGCTTTCTTT
cdr3_aa: CASSPDRMNTEAFF

v_call: TRBV7-7
d_call: TRBD2
j_call: TRBJ2-3
clone_size: NA
cdr3_nt: TGTGCCAGCAGCCCTCTAGCGGGAACTAGCACAGATACGCAGTATTTT
cdr3_aa: CASSPLAGTSTDTQYF

v_call: TRBV10-3
d_call: NA
j_call: TRBJ2-5
clone_size: NA
cdr3_nt: TGTGCCACCCGACAGCAAGAGACCCAGTACTTC
cdr3_aa: CATRQQETQYF

v_call: TRBV5-1
d_call: NA
j_call: TRBJ2-1
clone_size: NA
cdr3_nt: TGCGCCAGCAGCTCGTCCCCTAGTATCAATGAGCAGTTCTTC
cdr3_aa: CASSSSPSINEQFF

v_call: TRBV5-1
d_call: NA
j_call: TRBJ2-3
clone_size: NA
cdr3_nt: TGCGCCAGCAGCCCGGGGATCTTCACAGATACGCAGTATTTT
cdr3_aa: CASSPGIFTDTQYF

v_call: TRBV11-2
d_call: NA
j_call: TRBJ1-4
clone_size: NA
cdr3_nt: TGTGCCAGCAGCCGAACAGGCCTAGCTAATGAAAAACTGTTTTTT
cdr3_aa: CASSRTGLANEKLFF

v_call: TRBV5-3
d_call: TRBD1
j_call: TRBJ2-7
clone_size: NA
cdr3_nt: TGTGCCAGAAGCTATCACCGGGACAGGGTCTACGAGCAGTACTTC
cdr3_aa: CARSYHRDRVYEQYF

v_call: TRBV6-4
d_call: NA
j_call: TRBJ2-6
clone_size: NA
cdr3_nt: TGTGCCAGCAGTTTGACTGGGGACTCTGGGGCCAACGTCCTGACTTTC
cdr3_aa: CASSLTGDSGANVLTF

v_call: TRBV28
d_call: TRBD2
j_call: TRBJ2-3
clone_size: once
cdr3_nt: TGTGCCAGCAGTGGACTAGCGGGAGTCCCCACAGATACGCAGTATTTT
cdr3_aa: CASSGLAGVPTDTQYF

v_call: TRBV6-1
d_call: TRBD2
j_call: TRBJ2-7
clone_size: NA
cdr3_nt: TGTGCCAGCAGTGAACGCTTGGCTAGCGGGAGGGTTTTCTACGAGCAGTACTTC
cdr3_aa: CASSERLASGRVFYEQYF

v_call: TRBV19
d_call: TRBD2
j_call: TRBJ2-5
clone_size: NA
cdr3_nt: TGTGCCAGTAGTATATGGGCGGGGGAGAAGACCCAGTACTTC
cdr3_aa: CASSIWAGEKTQYF

v_call: TRBV29-1
d_call: NA
j_call: TRBJ2-3
clone_size: few
cdr3_nt: TGCAGCGTTGGGGACAGCACAGATACGCAGTATTTT
cdr3_aa: CSVGDSTDTQYF

v_call: TRBV18
d_call: TRBD1
j_call: TRBJ2-1
clone_size: NA
cdr3_nt: TGTGCCAGCTCGCAACAGGGGGCGTACAATGAGCAGTTCTTC
cdr3_aa: CASSQQGAYNEQFF

v_call: TRBV5-6
d_call: TRBD2
j_call: TRBJ2-7
clone_size: NA
cdr3_nt: TGTGCCAGCAGCTTTGGTTTAGCGGGAGGGGGCGAGCAGTACTTC
cdr3_aa: CASSFGLAGGGEQYF

v_call: TRBV10-3
d_call: TRBD2
j_call: TRBJ2-1
clone_size: NA
cdr3_nt: TGTGCCTTCTCTAAGAGCGGGAGCTCCTACAATGAGCAGTTCTTC
cdr3_aa: CAFSKSGSSYNEQFF

v_call: TRBV5-4
d_call: NA
j_call: TRBJ1-3
clone_size: few
cdr3_nt: TGTGCCAGCAGCTCGCGGACGGGCTCCTCTGGAAACACCATATATTTT
cdr3_aa: CASSSRTGSSGNTIYF

v_call: TRBV2
d_call: NA
j_call: TRBJ1-5
clone_size: NA
cdr3_nt: TGTGCCAGCACAATGTTCCCCAGCAATCAGCCCCAGCATTTT
cdr3_aa: CASTMFPSNQPQHF

v_call: TRBV7-8
d_call: TRBD2
j_call: TRBJ2-1
clone_size: NA
cdr3_nt: TGTGCCAGCAGACCTCGGTGGAGGACTAGCGACTACAATGAGCAGTTCTTC
cdr3_aa: CASRPRWRTSDYNEQFF

v_call: TRBV27
d_call: TRBD2
j_call: TRBJ2-7
clone_size: NA
cdr3_nt: TGTGCCAGCAGTTCCCTAGCGGGAGCTGGGTACGAGCAGTACTTC
cdr3_aa: CASSSLAGAGYEQYF

v_call: TRBV6-5
d_call: TRBD2
j_call: TRBJ2-2
clone_size: NA
cdr3_nt: TGTGCCAGCAGTGGCAGCGGGAGACGGAACGGGGAGCTGTTTTTT
cdr3_aa: CASSGSGRRNGELFF

v_call: TRBV27
d_call: TRBD2
j_call: TRBJ2-7
clone_size: NA
cdr3_nt: TGTGCCAGCAGTACTGGACTAGCGGGAGGAGAGCAGTACTTC
cdr3_aa: CASSTGLAGGEQYF

v_call: TRBV10-1
d_call: TRBD2
j_call: TRBJ2-3
clone_size: once
cdr3_nt: TGCGCCAGCAGTGAGGGGCGGGAGCATGCGGATACGCAGTATTTT
cdr3_aa: CASSEGREHADTQYF

v_call: TRBV28
d_call: NA
j_call: TRBJ1-2
clone_size: NA
cdr3_nt: TGTGCCAGCAGTTCGACAGATTATGGCTACACCTTC
cdr3_aa: CASSSTDYGYTF

v_call: TRBV5-1
d_call: NA
j_call: TRBJ1-1
clone_size: NA
cdr3_nt: TGCGCCAGCAGCTTGGTGCCAGGGACTAACACTGAAGCTTTCTTT
cdr3_aa: CASSLVPGTNTEAFF

v_call: TRBV4-1
d_call: NA
j_call: TRBJ1-1
clone_size: NA
cdr3_nt: TGCGCCAGCAGCCAAGAAGGGCCGTCTCGGGCAGCTTTCTTT
cdr3_aa: CASSQEGPSRAAFF